One sample yielded the 14 T cell receptor beta chains listed below, sequenced in a study of T cell repertoires in cytomegalovirus infection. No antigen has been assigned to these receptors. TCRdb ran MiXCR on the reads and lists one entry per CDR3 protein. The sample records approximately 910,000 distinct CDR3 sequences, under 40% being singletons. The source material was cultured CD8+ T cells from PBMCs, sampled from culture after CMV antigen stimulation. These receptors were collected from a human donor in good health (CMV status not recorded). Some clones in this sample may be carry-over from other donors' samples.

The chain links TRBV4-1 to TRBJ2-7; TRBD1 matches at 8 bases. Trimming removed 6 bases from V and 5 bases from J; junction bases left unmatched: 12. CDR1 MGHRA and CDR2 YSYEKL come from the germline V gene. There are 15 residues in the CDR3. CDR3: CASSLGQGGFDEQYF. The DNA of the CDR3 is TGCGCCAGCAGTCTAGGACAGGGTGGATTTGACGAGCAGTACTTC.

The chain carries TRBV10-3 and TRBJ1-2; D is uncertain. The germline CDR1 and CDR2 sequences are ENHRY and SYGVKD. This CDR3 contains 18 residues. The V and J ends lost 7 bases and 3 bases respectively, with 27 bases between them. CDR3 in amino acids: CAIKVWDVLTDVDYGYTF. The CDR3 DNA reads as TGTGCCATCAAGGTTTGGGATGTCCTTACTGACGTTGACTATGGCTACACCTTC.

This clonotype has at least ten counts. V is TRBV6-5 and J is TRBJ1-1; no clear D. Deletions cut 7 bases from V and 1 base from J, with 10 bases between. Germline V CDR1 and CDR2: MNHEY, SVGAGI. CDR3 length: 13 amino acids. The CDR3 spells CASTPGRNTEAFF. CDR3 nucleotide sequence: TGTGCCAGCACCCCTGGAAGGAACACTGAAGCTTTCTTT.

The chain employs TRBV19 and TRBJ1-1; a weak D match, TRBD1 (5 bases). V was shortened by 3 bases and J by 1 base, with 12 bases between the two germline ends. Germline CDR1 reads LNHDA; CDR2 reads SQIVND (reference sequence). CDR3 size: 15 residues. The CDR3 here is CASSINAQANTEAFF. DNA for the CDR3: TGTGCCAGTAGTATCAACGCACAGGCGAACACTGAAGCTTTCTTT.

This clonotype was observed once. The gene calls are TRBV12-3 or TRBV12-4 and TRBJ1-6; D is unresolved. CDR3 length equals 15 residues. Deletions cut 2 bases from V and 4 bases from J, with 9 bases between. The CDR3 coding sequence is TGTGCCAGCAGTTTACTGGGATCATATAATTCACCCCTCCACTTT. It yields the protein CASSLLGSYNSPLHF.

A few counts support this clonotype. This rearrangement joins TRBV25-1 to TRBJ2-1; 9 nucleotides match TRBD2. The CDR3 sequence is 15 residues long. V shed 3 bases and J 4 bases; nucleotides not matched to a gene: 4. Germline CDR1 and CDR2: MGHDK and SYGVNS. CDR3 in amino acids: CASSEWTSEYNEQFF. CDR3 DNA: TGTGCCAGCAGTGAGTGGACTAGCGAATACAATGAGCAGTTCTTC.

This clonotype was recorded once. The V call is TRBV2, the J call TRBJ2-7; D might be TRBD1 (6 bases). Germline values: CDR1 SNHLY, CDR2 FYNNEI. Trimming removed 7 bases at V and 3 bases at J, with 13 bases between. The CDR3 runs to 13 residues. Here the CDR3 DNA reads TGTGCCAGCACGTACAGGGCAGGCTACGAGCAGTACTTC. Its translation is CASTYRAGYEQYF.

The chain joins TRBV27 to TRBJ2-4; D is unclear. Germline V gene sequence: CDR1 MNHEY, CDR2 SMNVEV (reference sequence). CDR3 size: 13 residues. Trimming took off 0 bases at V and 7 bases at J, with 7 bases between the two ends. CDR3 bases: TGTGCCAGCAGTTTATCAGTAGGGAACATTCAGTACTTC. Translating gives CASSLSVGNIQYF.

In its sample, this clonotype was seen a few times. The V gene is TRBV12-3 or TRBV12-4, the J gene TRBJ2-7; 9 bases are a match to TRBD1. The CDR3 extends over 14 amino acids. The CDR3 DNA is TGTGCCAACAGTCTGGGGACAGGGCCCTACGAGCAGTACGTC. Protein sequence: CANSLGTGPYEQYV.

This chain connects TRBV6-1 to TRBJ1-5; D possibly corresponds to TRBD1 (5 bases). Trimming cost V 7 bases and J 4 bases, with 11 bases left between them. Germline V gene lookup returns CDR1 MNHNS and CDR2 SASEGT. This CDR3 has 13 residues. Written as DNA, the CDR3 is TGTGCCAGCACCCACGGGGGTAATCAGCCCCAGCATTTT. Its translation: CASTHGGNQPQHF.

Worth noting for this clonotype: A much larger clone lies a single base off, so this may be a read error. This sequence joins TRBV7-2 and TRBJ2-7; the D call may be TRBD1 or TRBD2 (7 bases each). From germline, CDR1 is SGHTA and CDR2 FQGNSA. CDR3 length equals 16 residues. Trimming stripped 0 bases from V and 9 bases from J, with 21 bases between. The CDR3 reads CASSLATSRGTLGQYF. DNA of the CDR3: TGTGCCAGCAGCTTAGCGACTAGCAGGGGGACTTTAGGGCAGTACTTC.

This clonotype was seen ten or more times. V and J are TRBV7-2 and TRBJ1-6; D is perhaps TRBD1 (5 bases). Germline loops: CDR1 SGHTA, CDR2 FQGNSA. The length of the CDR3 is 17 residues. Trimming stripped 1 base from V and 9 bases from J, with 19 bases between. In DNA form, the CDR3 reads TGTGCCAGCAGCTTAGACAGGAGGCGGATTCTTGGTTCACCCCTCCACTTT. Its protein product is CASSLDRRRILGSPLHF.

This clonotype was picked up a small number of times. The rearrangement joins TRBV5-5 to TRBJ2-7; TRBD2 might be the D (5 bases). V lost 4 bases and J 4 bases, leaving 18 bases between the germline ends. Germline CDR1 and CDR2: SGHKS and YYEKEE (reference sequence). This CDR3 is 15 amino acids long. The CDR3, as DNA: TGTGCCAGCAGCCCTACTAGTCTTTCACGGTACGAGCAGTACTTC. Its translation: CASSPTSLSRYEQYF.

The J gene is TRBJ1-2, the V gene TRBV5-4; 7 bases line up with TRBD1. This CDR3 has 14 amino acids. CDR1 is SGHNT, CDR2 YYREEE, per germline (reference sequence). J gave up 7 bases and V 6 bases, and 12 bases lay outside the gene matches. In nucleotides, the CDR3 is TGTGCCAGCACCTGGGACAGCCCAGGCTCTGGCTACACCTTC. Amino acid sequence: CASTWDSPGSGYTF.